One sample yielded the 19 T cell receptor beta chains listed below, sequenced in a study of cytomegalovirus exposure and HLA in healthy donors. In the PCR, 60 Vbeta and 13 Jbeta primers were used. Clones were sequenced by immunoSEQ multiplex PCR, and TCRdb holds only the in-frame ones, with some missing. Found here are 100,000 to 150,000 clones, under 85% of them singletons; the top ten hold about 5.8%. Sequencing used PBMCs. The source is a man younger than 35 in good health and CMV-seropositive.

V and J are TRBV19 and TRBJ1-5; possible D gene TRBD1, 6 bases. This CDR3 has 17 amino acids. The V end was cut by 3 bases, the J end by 1 base, with 16 bases between. Germline V gene data show CDR1 as LNHDA and CDR2 as SQIVND (reference sequence). This CDR3 reads CASSILGAQGSNQPQHF. The DNA of the CDR3 is TGTGCCAGTAGTATTTTAGGGGCCCAGGGGAGCAATCAGCCCCAGCATTTT.

The genes are TRBV9 and TRBJ2-2, with TRBD2 as a possible D gene (6 bases). The ends were cut back, 3 bases at V and 3 bases at J, with 12 bases in the middle. The CDR3 sequence is 15 residues long. Germline CDR1 SGDLS, CDR2 YYNGEE. Here the CDR3 reads CASSDGDFDTGELFF. CDR3 bases: TGTGCCAGCAGCGACGGGGACTTTGACACCGGGGAGCTGTTTTTT.

The gene calls are TRBV2 and TRBJ2-3, with TRBD2 matching over 12 bases. This CDR3 has 16 residues. Germline-derived CDR1 and CDR2 are SNHLY and FYNNEI. CDR3 in amino acids: CAIGQGLAGNTDTQYF. The CDR3 DNA follows: TGTGCTATAGGGCAAGGACTAGCGGGGAACACAGATACGCAGTATTTT.

The chain recombines TRBV6-5 with TRBJ1-5; 7 positions match TRBD1. The CDR3 sequence is 13 residues long. The junction had 1 base not matched to a gene; V was cut back by 5 bases and J by 3 bases. Germline CDR1 reads MNHEY; CDR2 reads SVGAGI. This CDR3 is CASSDRVNQPQHF. The CDR3 DNA is TGTGCCAGCAGTGACAGGGTCAATCAGCCCCAGCATTTT.

This chain links TRBV7-9 with TRBJ1-3; D might be TRBD1 (5 bases). The CDR3 runs 15 residues. The V and J ends lost 7 bases and 0 bases respectively, with 13 bases between them. From germline, CDR1 is SEHNR and CDR2 FQNEAQ (reference sequence). CDR3 amino acids: CASKTVDNSGNTIYF. Here the CDR3 DNA reads TGTGCCAGCAAGACAGTTGACAACTCTGGAAACACCATATATTTT. Supplemented by reference TRBV7-9 and TRBJ1-3, the full variable domain reads DTGVSQNPRHKITKRGQNVTFRCDPISEHNRLYWYRQTLGQGPEFLTYFQNEAQLEKSRLLSDRFSAERPKGSFSTLEIQRTEQGDSAMYLCASKTVDNSGNTIYFGEGSWLTVV.

The rearrangement joins TRBV29-1 to TRBJ2-1, with 9 bases identical to TRBD2. This CDR3 has 14 amino acids. With 4 bases clipped from V and 3 bases from J, the junction kept 4 bases outside the gene matches. Germline values: CDR1 SQVTM, CDR2 ANQGSEA. The CDR3 nucleotides are TGCAGCGTTGTGACTAGCGGTCTCTACAATGAGCAGTTCTTC. As protein: CSVVTSGLYNEQFF.

Remarks on this clone: The sample contains more than one DNA sequence encoding this CDR3. The chain has TRBV5-1 and TRBJ2-7; tentatively, D is TRBD1 (5 bases). The CDR3 is made up of 14 amino acids. CDR1 and CDR2 from the germline V gene are SGHRS and YFSETQ. V was cut by 4 bases and J by 5 bases, with 16 bases left in between. CDR3 protein: CASSVRQGPDEQYF. The CDR3 bases are TGCGCCAGCAGCGTGAGGCAGGGTCCGGACGAGCAGTACTTC.

The chain links TRBV7-2 to TRBJ1-5; TRBD1 aligns across 9 bases. Germline V gene data show CDR1 as SGHTA and CDR2 as FQGNSA. Germline trimming cut 5 bases from V and 5 bases from J; bases unmatched to any gene: 4. CDR3 length equals 14 residues. Here the CDR3 DNA reads TGTGCCAGCAGCCCGGACAGGGGCTATCAGCCCCAGCATTTT. Amino acids: CASSPDRGYQPQHF.

The chain recombines TRBV7-3 with TRBJ1-4; TRBD1 matches at 9 bases. The length of the CDR3 is 15 residues. Germline-derived CDR1 and CDR2 are SGHTA and FQGTGA. After removal of 2 bases from V and 11 bases from J, the junction contained 9 bases not matched to a gene. The CDR3 here is CASSLPGQGFRKLFF. CDR3 nucleotide sequence: TGTGCCAGCAGCTTACCGGGACAGGGATTTCGGAAACTGTTTTTT.

V is TRBV27 and J is TRBJ2-1, with D possibly matching TRBD2 (6 bases). Trimming cost V 8 bases and J 2 bases, with 7 bases left between them. The CDR3 spans 12 residues. Per the germline V gene, CDR1 is MNHEY and CDR2 is SMNVEV (reference sequence). The CDR3 nucleotides read TGTGCCAGCGGCGGGGCCTACAATGAGCAGTTCTTC. This translates into CASGGAYNEQFF.

The DNA of the CDR3 is TGTGCCTGGATGGCCCCTGAGCGGACTGAAGCTTTCTTT. It specifies CAWMAPERTEAFF. The chain combines TRBV30 with TRBJ1-1, with unresolved D. There are 13 residues in the CDR3. The germline gives CDR1 GTSNPN, CDR2 SVGIG (reference sequence). Trimming removed 4 bases at V and 5 bases at J, with 14 bases between.

The rearrangement joins TRBV6-5 to TRBJ2-2; D gene uncertain. The CDR3 is made up of 15 amino acids. CDR1 MNHEY and CDR2 SVGAGI come from the germline V gene. V was trimmed by 2 bases and J by 2 bases, leaving 9 bases between them. The CDR3 DNA is TGTGCCAGCAGTTACGGAACAGTTAACACCGGGGAGCTGTTTTTT. Residues: CASSYGTVNTGELFF.

The chain joins TRBV2 to TRBJ1-1; the D is unclear. The CDR3 length is 11 residues. The ends were cut back, 2 bases at V and 8 bases at J, with 6 bases in the middle. Germline CDR1 SNHLY, CDR2 FYNNEI. This chain's CDR3 is CASSESYEAFF. CDR3 DNA sequence: TGTGCCAGCAGTGAATCCTACGAAGCTTTCTTT.

This clone showed up just a few times. The junction and the germline gene differ at one end; a read error may be behind it. The rearrangement links TRBV11-2 to TRBJ1-2; D unresolved. Germline V CDR1 and CDR2: SGHAT, FQNNGV. The CDR3 totals 16 residues. CDR3 protein: CASSLEPYSPNYGYTF. CDR3 DNA: TGTGCCAGCAGCCTAGAACCTTACAGTCCTAACTATGGCTACACCTTC.

The J gene is TRBJ2-1, the V gene TRBV19; 11 bases match TRBD2. The ends lost 6 bases at V and 3 bases at J; junction bases unmatched: 4. This CDR3 contains 15 residues. Germline CDR1 reads LNHDA; CDR2 reads SQIVND (reference sequence). The CDR3: CASRTTSGSYNEQFF. The DNA for the CDR3 is TGTGCCAGTAGGACAACTAGCGGGAGCTACAATGAGCAGTTCTTC. The full variable domain, completed using reference TRBV19 and TRBJ2-1, is DGGITQSPKYLFRKEGQNVTLSCEQNLNHDAMYWYRQDPGQGLRLIYYSQIVNDFQKGDIAEGYSVSREKKESFPLTVTSAQKNPTAFYLCASRTTSGSYNEQFFGPGTRLTVL.

This sequence joins TRBV6-5 and TRBJ2-7; 11 bases fit TRBD2. CDR1 and CDR2 (germline): MNHEY, SVGAGI. This CDR3 contains 15 residues. V was pared by 6 bases and J by 2 bases, with 6 bases of the junction left unmatched. CDR3 region: CASRDFSGGAYEQYF. CDR3 nucleotides: TGTGCCAGCAGAGACTTTAGCGGGGGGGCCTACGAGCAGTACTTC.

This clone appeared a single time. The V call is TRBV19, the J call TRBJ2-7, with 8 bases lining up with TRBD1. This CDR3 has 13 residues. V lost 4 bases and J lost 5; bases outside the gene matches: 4. Germline V lookup: CDR1 LNHDA, CDR2 SQIVND (reference sequence). The CDR3 reads CASSTAGGHEQYF. The CDR3 region has the DNA TGTGCCAGTAGTACTGCAGGGGGCCACGAGCAGTACTTC.

The chain links TRBV15 to TRBJ2-7; the match to TRBD2 covers 7 bases. The CDR3 totals 14 residues. Per the germline V gene, CDR1 is LNHNV and CDR2 is YYDKDF (reference sequence). V lost 3 bases and J lost 4; bases outside the gene matches: 6. The DNA of the CDR3 is TGTGCCACCAGCAGCGGGGCGGGAGCATACGAGCAGTACTTC. Translating gives CATSSGAGAYEQYF.

The chain couples TRBV20-1 to TRBJ1-1, with unresolved D. Germline V CDR1 and CDR2: DFQATT, SNEGSKA (reference sequence). This CDR3 contains 11 residues. The CDR3 spells CTPAADTEAFF. CDR3 bases: TGCACCCCGGCGGCGGACACTGAAGCTTTCTTT.